This T cell receptor (beta chain) was recorded in a study of blood T cell repertoires in COVID-19. About the study: Sample material is recorded as cDNA or gDNA derived from T cells, B-cell-depleted T cells, or PBMCs.

The CDR3 has 12 amino acids. The germline V gene has CDR1 LNHDA and CDR2 SQIVND (reference sequence). V was clipped by 8 bases and J by 9 bases; unmatched bases: 7. Study processing details: Amplification of reference gene primers provided the estimated nucleated cell counts. TCRdb's copy holds only in-frame clones and misses some; the assay was immunoSEQ multiplex PCR. V, J and clone size are those of that table, while D and trimming were read from the DNA. The data hold a few hundred thousand clones, with 80% observed a single time. The TCR comes from a woman in her thirties or forties with acute COVID-19. Material: PBMCs or T cells enriched from blood (not recorded which). The V gene is TRBV19, the J gene TRBJ1-2; 9 bases agree with TRBD1. The CDR3 region has the DNA TGTGCCAGTCGTAGGGACAGGGAGAGCTACACCTTC. Encoded protein: CASRRDRESYTF.